The present T cell receptor (beta chain) was sequenced within a study of blood T cells in healthy people across ages. This CDR3 is built from 17 residues. The second PCR ran roughly 6 to 11 cycles with a sample-barcoded 5' primer and J-beta primers. MiXCR, applied by TCRdb to the 5' RACE reads, yields one record per CDR3 protein. The table has approximately 850,000 distinct CDR3 sequences, about three fifths seen once. The origin of this receptor is a young man in good health. Material: blood. The chain links TRBV21-1 to TRBJ2-5; the D call of TRBD1 is as the table states it, not checked on the DNA. TRBV21-1 is flagged as a pseudogene. The CDR3 is CASRLTGVALRQETQYF. In DNA, the CDR3 is TGTGCCAGCCGGCTCACAGGGGTGGCTTTAAGGCAAGAGACCCAGTACTTC.